The 9 T cell receptor beta chains given below trace back to one sample, sequenced in a study of OX40 agonist ivuxolimab in advanced cancers. Sequencing used immunoSEQ multiplex PCR; TCRdb keeps in-frame clones, though not all of them. The sample has around 150,000 clones; about nine tenths are singletons. This specimen was CD4+ or CD8+ T cells sorted from blood, taken in a trial of the OX40 agonist ivuxolimab. The receptors here all came from an adult with an advanced solid tumor such as melanoma, head and neck, liver or kidney cancer.

This sequence joins TRBV19 and TRBJ2-1; D ambiguous. The germline V and J ends were trimmed by 2 bases and 8 bases, with 19 bases remaining between them. This CDR3 has 16 amino acids. Germline V gene sequence: CDR1 LNHDA, CDR2 SQIVND (reference sequence). CDR3 region: CASSIWPGMGIHEQFF. As DNA, the CDR3 is TGTGCCAGTAGTATATGGCCGGGTATGGGCATCCATGAGCAGTTCTTC.

The gene calls are TRBV6-5 and TRBJ2-3; 8 nucleotides line up with TRBD2. CDR3 size: 15 residues. Germline V gives CDR1 MNHEY, CDR2 SVGAGI. J lost 7 bases, V lost 0 bases, and 6 bases had no gene match. CDR3 loop: CASSYSAAGGYTQYF. DNA for the CDR3: TGTGCCAGCAGTTACTCCGCGGCGGGGGGATATACGCAGTATTTT.

This rearrangement joins TRBV27 to TRBJ1-1; TRBD1 is a possible D gene (6 bases). CDR3 length: 15 amino acids. The germline gives CDR1 MNHEY, CDR2 SMNVEV (reference sequence). V was cut by 4 bases and J by 0 bases, with 12 bases left in between. The CDR3 spells CASSSGQIMNTEAFF. The CDR3, as DNA: TGTGCCAGCAGTTCTGGACAGATCATGAACACTGAAGCTTTCTTT.

V is TRBV9 and J is TRBJ2-1, with 9 bases aligning to TRBD2. This CDR3 has 15 amino acids. Germline trimming cut 2 bases from V and 5 bases from J; bases unmatched to any gene: 5. The germline CDR1 and CDR2 sequences are SGDLS and YYNGEE. The DNA for the CDR3 is TGTGCCAGCAGCGTCTCCGGGACTAGCAACAATGAGCAGTTCTTC. Residues: CASSVSGTSNNEQFF.

V gene TRBV6-1 combines with J gene TRBJ2-7, with a tentative D call TRBD2 (6 bases). Trimming left V 2 bases short and J 3 bases short, with 23 bases between. The germline V gene has CDR1 MNHNS and CDR2 SASEGT. The CDR3 runs 18 residues. DNA for the CDR3: TGTGCCAGCAGTGAATACCCCCCCGTTGGCGGGGCTATCTACGAGCAGTACTTC. Translated: CASSEYPPVGGAIYEQYF.

The rearrangement joins TRBV30 to TRBJ2-7, with 8 bases fitting TRBD1. V gave up 2 bases and J gave up 7 bases; unmatched junction bases: 19. Germline V lookup: CDR1 GTSNPN, CDR2 SVGIG (reference sequence). CDR3 length: 17 residues. The CDR3 DNA follows: TGTGCCTGGAGTCGACCAGCCAGACAGGGGAATTGGGGGGAGCAGTACTTC. It encodes CAWSRPARQGNWGEQYF. Complete variable domain (other parts from reference TRBV30 and TRBJ2-7): SQTIHQWPATLVQPVGSPLSLECTVEGTSNPNLYWYRQAAGRGLQLLFYSVGIGQISSEVPQNLSASRPQDRQFILSSKKLLLSDSGFYLCAWSRPARQGNWGEQYFGPGTRLTVT.

The rearrangement joins TRBV2 to TRBJ1-2; 9 bases fit TRBD1. V gave up 9 bases and J gave up 7 bases; unmatched junction bases: 6. CDR1 SNHLY and CDR2 FYNNEI come from the germline V gene. The CDR3 is 12 amino acids. The CDR3 loop reads CARIGTGLGYTF. The CDR3, as DNA: TGTGCCAGGATAGGGACAGGGCTTGGCTACACCTTC.

The chain couples TRBV27 to TRBJ2-7; tentative D call: TRBD1 (5 bases). Germline values: CDR1 MNHEY, CDR2 SMNVEV (reference sequence). The ends were cut back, 4 bases at V and 4 bases at J, with 11 bases in the middle. This CDR3 is built from 13 residues. CDR3: CASSSTAVYEQYF. As DNA, the CDR3 is TGTGCCAGCAGTTCGACAGCTGTATACGAGCAGTACTTC.

The genes are TRBV5-1 and TRBJ2-6; D remains ambiguous. V was trimmed by 0 bases and J by 0 bases, leaving 4 bases between them. Germline V gene data show CDR1 as SGHRS and CDR2 as YFSETQ. This CDR3 has 15 amino acids. The CDR3 DNA reads TGCGCCAGCAGCTTGGATACCTCTGGGGCCAACGTCCTGACTTTC. It translates to CASSLDTSGANVLTF.